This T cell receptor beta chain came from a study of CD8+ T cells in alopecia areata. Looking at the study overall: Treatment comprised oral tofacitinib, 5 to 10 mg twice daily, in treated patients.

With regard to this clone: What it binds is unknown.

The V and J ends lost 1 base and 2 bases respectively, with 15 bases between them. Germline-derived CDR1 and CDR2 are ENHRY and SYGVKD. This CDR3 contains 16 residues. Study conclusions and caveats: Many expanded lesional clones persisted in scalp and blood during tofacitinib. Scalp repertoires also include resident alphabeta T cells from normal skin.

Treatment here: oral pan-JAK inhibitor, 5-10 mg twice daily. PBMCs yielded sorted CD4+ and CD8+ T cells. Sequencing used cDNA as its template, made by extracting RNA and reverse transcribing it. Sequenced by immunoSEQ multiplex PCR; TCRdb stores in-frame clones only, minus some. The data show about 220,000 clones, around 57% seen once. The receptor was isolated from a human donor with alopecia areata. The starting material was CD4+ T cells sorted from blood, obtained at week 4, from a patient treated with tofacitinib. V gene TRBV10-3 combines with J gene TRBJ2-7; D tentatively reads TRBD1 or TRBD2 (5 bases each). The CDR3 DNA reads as TGTGCCATCAGTGAGTATAGCGAAAAGGGGACCTACGAGCAGTACTTC. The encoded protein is CAISEYSEKGTYEQYF.